This passage covers 15 T cell receptor beta chains from one sample sequenced in a study of blood T cell repertoires in COVID-19. TCRdb's copy holds only in-frame clones and misses some; the assay was immunoSEQ multiplex PCR. The data show some 310,000 clones, with roughly 89% seen just once and less than 9.5% held by the top ten. Sequencing was done on a sample of PBMCs or T cells enriched from blood (not recorded which). Receptor source: a woman aged 25 to 45 who had recovered from COVID-19.

The gene calls are TRBV9 and TRBJ2-7, with a tentative D call TRBD2 (5 bases). From germline, CDR1 is SGDLS and CDR2 YYNGEE. Between the trimmed V and J ends, which lost 4 bases and 0 bases, there was a span of 8 bases. The CDR3 spans 13 residues. The CDR3 nucleotides are TGTGCCAGCAGCCTCCGGGACTCCTACGAGCAGTACTTC. Its translation is CASSLRDSYEQYF.

The chain joins TRBV19 to TRBJ2-4, with unresolved D. The CDR3 has 13 residues. Germline lookup yields CDR1 LNHDA and CDR2 SQIVND (reference sequence). Trimming pared 2 bases from V and 8 bases from J, leaving 10 bases between. CDR3 protein: CASSISHGDIQYF. The CDR3 DNA sequence: TGTGCCAGTAGTATATCACATGGTGACATTCAGTACTTC. The variable domain in full, completed from reference TRBV19 and TRBJ2-4, reads DGGITQSPKYLFRKEGQNVTLSCEQNLNHDAMYWYRQDPGQGLRLIYYSQIVNDFQKGDIAEGYSVSREKKESFPLTVTSAQKNPTAFYLCASSISHGDIQYFGAGTRLSVL.

The rearrangement joins TRBV27 to TRBJ2-5, with no clear D. Germline CDR1 and CDR2: MNHEY and SMNVEV (reference sequence). This CDR3 is 14 amino acids long. V gave up 5 bases and J gave up 2 bases, with 12 bases separating them. CDR3 in amino acids: CASSPDLWQETQYF. CDR3 DNA sequence: TGTGCCAGCAGTCCCGATCTATGGCAAGAGACCCAGTACTTC.

The chain links TRBV18 to TRBJ2-6; perhaps TRBD1 as D (5 bases). This CDR3 spans 15 amino acids. The V end was cut by 1 base, the J end by 2 bases, with 6 bases between. Germline V gene lookup returns CDR1 KGHSH and CDR2 LQKENI. The CDR3 loop reads CASSPQGTGANVLTF. The CDR3 DNA reads TGTGCCAGCTCACCACAGGGGACTGGGGCCAACGTCCTGACTTTC. Full variable domain (outside the CDR3, taken from reference TRBV18 and TRBJ2-6): NAGVMQNPRHLVRRRGQEARLRCSPMKGHSHVYWYRQLPEEGLKFMVYLQKENIIDESGMPKERFSAEFPKEGPSILRIQQVVRGDSAAYFCASSPQGTGANVLTFGAGSRLTVL.

The chain carries TRBV4-1 and TRBJ1-2, with a weak D call TRBD1 (5 bases). The CDR3 sequence is 15 residues long. V lost 0 bases and J 4 bases, leaving 12 bases between the germline ends. From germline, CDR1 is MGHRA and CDR2 YSYEKL. The CDR3 DNA sequence: TGCGCCAGCAGCCAAGAAGGCAGGGCTGTCTATGGCTACACCTTC. It is translated as CASSQEGRAVYGYTF.

This chain connects TRBV10-3 to TRBJ2-7; the match to TRBD1 covers 10 bases. V lost 4 bases to trimming and J lost 3 bases; unmatched junction nucleotides: 6. The germline V gene encodes CDR1 ENHRY and CDR2 SYGVKD. CDR3 size: 15 residues. As DNA, the CDR3 is TGTGCCATCAGTGTAGCCGGGACAGGGGACTACGAGCAGTACTTC. It codes for CAISVAGTGDYEQYF.

The gene calls are TRBV9 and TRBJ2-1; the match to TRBD1 covers 9 bases. The CDR3 loop spans 15 amino acids. V lost 0 bases, J lost 6 bases, and 4 bases stayed unmatched. CDR1 SGDLS and CDR2 YYNGEE come from the germline V gene. CDR3: CASSVVGQGGNEQFF. The CDR3 DNA is TGTGCCAGCAGCGTAGTGGGACAGGGAGGCAATGAGCAGTTCTTC.

The count of this clone is one. The genes are TRBV16 and TRBJ1-2; D is uncertain. Germline V gene sequence: CDR1 KGHSY, CDR2 FQNENV. Trimming pared 0 bases from V and 7 bases from J, leaving 9 bases between. The CDR3 has 13 amino acids. As DNA, the CDR3 is TGTGCCAGCAGCCAATCCACAGTGGCTGGCTACACCTTC. Its translation is CASSQSTVAGYTF.

This chain joins TRBV18 and TRBJ2-6, with a tentative D call TRBD2 (6 bases). The CDR3 runs 16 residues. Germline V CDR1 and CDR2: KGHSH, LQKENI. The V end lost 4 bases, the J end lost 0 bases, and 10 bases lay between the germline ends. CDR3 coding DNA: TGTGCCAGCTCACGGGGGGTCGACTCTGGGGCCAACGTCCTGACTTTC. Its protein product is CASSRGVDSGANVLTF.

This rearrangement joins TRBV19 to TRBJ2-1, with a possible D match to TRBD2 (5 bases). V lost 8 bases and J 4 bases, leaving 15 bases between the germline ends. Germline lookup yields CDR1 LNHDA and CDR2 SQIVND (reference sequence). The CDR3 loop spans 14 amino acids. CDR3 sequence (DNA): TGTGCCAGTGACCCGGGAAGCCAGTACAATGAGCAGTTCTTC. Translated: CASDPGSQYNEQFF. Variable domain in full (rest from reference TRBV19 and TRBJ2-1): DGGITQSPKYLFRKEGQNVTLSCEQNLNHDAMYWYRQDPGQGLRLIYYSQIVNDFQKGDIAEGYSVSREKKESFPLTVTSAQKNPTAFYLCASDPGSQYNEQFFGPGTRLTVL.

The chain carries TRBV12-5 and TRBJ1-1; D is unclear. CDR3 length: 13 amino acids. CDR1 is LGHNT and CDR2 is FRNRAP in the germline V gene. The V end was cut by 8 bases, the J end by 4 bases, with 14 bases between. The DNA of the CDR3 is TGTGCTAGTTTGCGTGAGTTGAGCACTGAAGCTTTCTTT. Its protein product is CASLRELSTEAFF.

The rearrangement uses TRBV5-5 and TRBJ2-7, with D perhaps matching TRBD1 (6 bases). Germline V gene data show CDR1 as SGHKS and CDR2 as YYEKEE (reference sequence). The CDR3 has 14 amino acids. The ends were cut back, 1 base at V and 2 bases at J, with 10 bases in the middle. CDR3 residues: CASSLWGLPYEQYF. Written as DNA, the CDR3 is TGTGCCAGCAGCTTGTGGGGGCTCCCCTACGAGCAGTACTTC.

This clone appeared a few times. The sample has other DNA sequences that encode this CDR3 too. CDR3 sequence: CASSYRGDTQYF. The CDR3 nucleotides read TGTGCCAGTAGTTACAGGGGTGATACGCAGTATTTT. The V gene is TRBV19, the J gene TRBJ2-3; 7 bases fit TRBD1. Trimming at V came to 5 bases and at J to 6 bases, leaving 2 bases not matched to a gene. The CDR3 sequence is 12 residues long. The germline CDR1 and CDR2 sequences are LNHDA and SQIVND (reference sequence).

The chain combines TRBV6-5 with TRBJ2-7; D unresolved. The length of the CDR3 is 14 residues. From germline, CDR1 is MNHEY and CDR2 SVGAGI. Trimming took off 2 bases at V and 0 bases at J, with 8 bases between the two ends. CDR3 sequence (DNA): TGTGCCAGCAGTTACGAGGCAGTCTCCTACGAGCAGTACTTC. It codes for CASSYEAVSYEQYF.

This clone was counted only a few times. The chain carries TRBV6-5 and TRBJ2-7; 8 positions agree with TRBD1. The germline CDR1 and CDR2 sequences are MNHEY and SVGAGI. CDR3 length: 15 residues. V shed 2 bases, J shed 2 bases, and the junction held 5 bases outside the gene matches. The CDR3 loop reads CASSYVQDRAYEQYF. The CDR3 DNA reads as TGTGCCAGCAGTTACGTCCAGGACAGGGCCTACGAGCAGTACTTC.